These 20 T cell receptor beta chains came from one sample sequenced in a study of CD8 T cells in ankylosing spondylitis. Each CDR3 protein gets one entry after TCRdb re-called the 5' RACE reads with MiXCR. The sample holds around 23,000 distinct CDR3 sequences, about 17% seen once. Sequencing was performed on blood. These receptors all come from a male donor with ankylosing spondylitis or in good health (not recorded which).

Many counts were recorded for this clonotype. The chain is built from TRBV4-2 and TRBJ2-7; 8 nucleotides align to TRBD2. This CDR3 comprises 14 residues. CDR1 and CDR2 (germline): LGHNA, YNFKEQ. V dropped 2 bases and J dropped 0; count of bases not matched to a gene: 0. The CDR3 DNA is TGTGCCAGCAGCCAAAGCGGGAGCTCCTACGAGCAGTACTTC. Translation gives CASSQSGSSYEQYF.

The CDR3 DNA reads TGTGCCAGCAGCTTTGGTGGGGCCGGGGAGCTGTTTTTT. Translated, it gives CASSFGGAGELFF. The chain employs TRBV11-1 and TRBJ2-2; no firm D call. Germline V CDR1 and CDR2: SGHAT, FQDESV (reference sequence). The CDR3 loop spans 13 amino acids. Trimming left V 3 bases short and J 6 bases short, with 8 bases between. The variable domain in full, completed from reference TRBV11-1 and TRBJ2-2, reads EAEVAQSPRYKITEKSQAVAFWCDPISGHATLYWYRQILGQGPELLVQFQDESVVDDSQLPKDRFSAERLKGVDSTLKIQPAELGDSAMYLCASSFGGAGELFFGEGSRLTVL.

This clonotype was counted between two and nine times. The chain links TRBV4-1 to TRBJ2-3; the match to TRBD1 covers 9 bases. The CDR3 extends over 16 amino acids. Unmatched junction bases numbered 3, after V lost 2 bases and J lost 0 bases. Germline values: CDR1 MGHRA, CDR2 YSYEKL. The CDR3 protein is CASSQPTGGSTDTQYF. The CDR3 DNA is TGCGCCAGCAGCCAACCGACAGGGGGTAGCACAGATACGCAGTATTTT.

This clonotype was seen many times. The chain links TRBV28 to TRBJ2-1, with D tentatively TRBD2 (6 bases). Germline V gene lookup returns CDR1 MDHEN and CDR2 SYDVKM. This CDR3 has 14 residues. The germline V and J ends were trimmed by 5 bases and 7 bases, with 15 bases remaining between them. As DNA, the CDR3 is TGTGCCAGCAGTCCCGGGACTGGGTGGAATGAGCAGTTCTTC. It yields the protein CASSPGTGWNEQFF.

The chain couples TRBV6-5 to TRBJ1-1, with 7 bases identical to TRBD1. CDR3 length: 17 residues. CDR1 is MNHEY and CDR2 is SVGAGI in the germline V gene. Trimming took 6 bases from V and 10 from J; bases not matched to a gene: 23. In nucleotides, the CDR3 is TGTGCCAGCAGCTCCCACACAGGGGTAGGAATACGAGCGATAGCTTTCTTT. It is translated as CASSSHTGVGIRAIAFF.

The V and J genes are TRBV3-1 and TRBJ2-3, with TRBD2 matching over 8 bases. The CDR3 is 14 residues long. With V trimmed by 0 bases and J by 5 bases, 1 base remained unmatched. The V gene's germline CDR1 is LGHDT and CDR2 YNNKEL (reference sequence). The CDR3 DNA sequence: TGTGCCAGCAGCCAAGAGGCGGGAGGAGATACGCAGTATTTT. Its protein is CASSQEAGGDTQYF.

This clonotype was picked up one time. The chain has TRBV29-1 and TRBJ2-7; a weak D match, TRBD2 (6 bases). CDR1 and CDR2 from the germline V gene are SQVTM and ANQGSEA. This CDR3 has 13 residues. Deletions cut 2 bases from V and 2 bases from J, with 10 bases between. CDR3 sequence: CSVEIAGTYEQYF. CDR3 DNA: TGCAGCGTTGAAATCGCGGGAACCTACGAGCAGTACTTC.

This clonotype was seen repeatedly, ten times or more. This chain uses TRBV20-1 with TRBJ2-2, with D possibly matching TRBD1 (6 bases). Germline V gene lookup returns CDR1 DFQATT and CDR2 SNEGSKA (reference sequence). Trimming took 1 base from V and 9 from J, leaving 24 bases between them. The CDR3 consists of 17 residues. In DNA form, the CDR3 reads TGCAGTGCTAGAGCTTTGGATCGCAGGGGCGGAGTGCGGGAGCTGTTTTTT. Translated: CSARALDRRGGVRELFF.

This clonotype was seen repeatedly, ten times or more. The genes are TRBV7-7 and TRBJ2-5; 7 bases are shared with TRBD1. Per the germline V gene, CDR1 is SSHAT and CDR2 is FNYEAQ (reference sequence). J was trimmed by 5 bases and V by 5 bases; bases with no gene match: 5. The CDR3 length is 13 residues. For the CDR3, the DNA is TGTGCCAGCAGCCAAGACAGGGATGAGACCCAGTACTTC. Its protein is CASSQDRDETQYF. Full variable domain (missing parts from reference TRBV7-7 and TRBJ2-5): GAGVSQSPRYKVTKRGQDVTLRCDPISSHATLYWYQQALGQGPEFLTYFNYEAQPDKSGLPSDRFSAERPEGSISTLTIQRTEQRDSAMYRCASSQDRDETQYFGPGTRLLVL.

This CDR3 reads CASSQAVSNQPQHF. As DNA, the CDR3 is TGTGCCAGCAGCCAGGCCGTTAGCAATCAGCCCCAGCATTTT. The chain employs TRBV7-2 and TRBJ1-5, with D unclear. V was shortened by 5 bases and J by 0 bases, with 8 bases between the two germline ends. The CDR3 length is 14 residues. Per germline, CDR1 SGHTA and CDR2 FQGNSA.

This clonotype was recorded at least ten times. This rearrangement joins TRBV6-5 to TRBJ2-5, with D uncertain. The CDR3 consists of 15 residues. V lost 0 bases to trimming and J lost 0 bases, with 8 bases between them. From germline, CDR1 is MNHEY and CDR2 SVGAGI. CDR3 DNA: TGTGCCAGCAGTTACTCGGTTAGGGACCAAGAGACCCAGTACTTC. Its translation is CASSYSVRDQETQYF.

This clonotype was found a few times. The rearrangement links TRBV27 to TRBJ2-7, with 11 bases identical to TRBD2. The CDR3 extends over 14 amino acids. V lost 5 bases and J lost 3; bases outside the gene matches: 3. Germline assignment: CDR1 MNHEY and CDR2 SMNVEV (reference sequence). The CDR3 sequence: CASSRTSGSYEQYF. The CDR3 nucleotides are TGTGCCAGCAGTCGAACTAGCGGGAGCTACGAGCAGTACTTC.

Many counts were recorded for this clonotype. This chain links TRBV5-5 with TRBJ2-5, with D uncertain. This CDR3 is 14 amino acids long. Germline V gene data show CDR1 as SGHKS and CDR2 as YYEKEE (reference sequence). V was trimmed by 0 bases and J by 4 bases, leaving 10 bases between them. The DNA of the CDR3 is TGTGCCAGCAGCTTGGAGGTCGGCGCAGAGACCCAGTACTTC. It encodes CASSLEVGAETQYF. Drawing the rest from reference TRBV5-5 and TRBJ2-5, the complete variable domain is DAGVTQSPTHLIKTRGQQVTLRCSPISGHKSVSWYQQVLGQGPQFIFQYYEKEERGRGNFPDRFSARQFPNYSSELNVNALLLGDSALYLCASSLEVGAETQYFGPGTRLLVL.

This chain's CDR3 is CASSLGGGGNQPQHF. The CDR3 DNA is TGTGCCAGCAGCTTAGGCGGGGGAGGCAATCAGCCCCAGCATTTT. The V call is TRBV7-2, the J call TRBJ1-5, with TRBD1 as a possible D gene (5 bases). The CDR3 runs to 15 residues. V lost 1 base to trimming and J lost 2 bases, with 9 bases between them. In germline, CDR1 is SGHTA, CDR2 FQGNSA.

This clonotype was counted between two and nine times. The V call is TRBV4-3, the J call TRBJ2-3, with 11 bases identical to TRBD1. The CDR3 length is 15 residues. The trim removed 4 bases at V and 3 bases at J, leaving 3 bases unmatched. Germline CDR1 and CDR2: LGHNA and YSLEER. CDR3 DNA: TGCGCCAGCAGCCCGGACAGGGGGCTTACAGATACGCAGTATTTT. This translates into CASSPDRGLTDTQYF.

This rearrangement joins TRBV28 to TRBJ2-5, with 9 bases fitting TRBD2. J gave up 4 bases and V 5 bases, and 5 bases lay outside the gene matches. Germline CDR1 and CDR2: MDHEN and SYDVKM. The CDR3 has 14 amino acids. CDR3 region: CASSLAGLGETQYF. In DNA, the CDR3 is TGTGCCAGCAGTCTAGCGGGACTGGGAGAGACCCAGTACTTC.

This clonotype was found once. V and J are TRBV30 and TRBJ1-6, with D hard to call. Germline CDR1 and CDR2: GTSNPN and SVGIG (reference sequence). This CDR3 region has 12 residues. Trimming took 0 bases from V and 6 from J, leaving 3 bases between them. CDR3 coding DNA: TGTGCCTGGAGTGTCCGTAATTCACCCCTCCACTTT. It encodes CAWSVRNSPLHF. The full variable domain, with the rest looked up from reference TRBV30 and TRBJ1-6, is SQTIHQWPATLVQPVGSPLSLECTVEGTSNPNLYWYRQAAGRGLQLLFYSVGIGQISSEVPQNLSASRPQDRQFILSSKKLLLSDSGFYLCAWSVRNSPLHFGNGTRLTVT.

The J gene is TRBJ2-5, the V gene TRBV7-2, with TRBD1 identical over 8 bases. The V gene's germline CDR1 is SGHTA and CDR2 FQGNSA. V lost 0 bases to trimming and J lost 4 bases; unmatched junction nucleotides: 1. The CDR3 totals 14 residues. The CDR3 nucleotides are TGTGCCAGCAGCTTAGCGCAGGGGGCAGAGACCCAGTACTTC. The encoded protein is CASSLAQGAETQYF.

This clonotype occurred a few times. The chain uses TRBV20-1 and TRBJ1-4; D call uncertain. Trimming removed 6 bases at V and 13 bases at J, with 18 bases between. CDR3 size: 12 residues. Germline loops: CDR1 DFQATT, CDR2 SNEGSKA (reference sequence). The chain's CDR3 is CSAQAGPEVLFF. In nucleotides, the CDR3 is TGCAGTGCCCAGGCAGGTCCGGAAGTACTGTTTTTT.

This chain uses TRBV4-3 with TRBJ2-7, with 7 nucleotides matching TRBD1. The CDR3 loop spans 15 amino acids. V lost 3 bases, J lost 2 bases, and 7 bases stayed unmatched. Germline V gene data show CDR1 as LGHNA and CDR2 as YSLEER. CDR3: CASSHNRGVAYEQYF. In nucleotides, the CDR3 is TGCGCCAGCAGCCACAACAGGGGAGTAGCCTACGAGCAGTACTTC.